The entry below describes one TCR beta chain. This specimen belongs to a study of blood T cell repertoires in COVID-19. TCRdb's table, derived via immunoSEQ multiplex PCR, lists solely in-frame clones and lacks some. The sample lists roughly 260,000 clones; roughly 86% were seen once. Germline V lookup: CDR1 LNHDA, CDR2 SQIVND (reference sequence). The CDR3 totals 14 residues. V lost 9 bases, J lost 8 bases, and 19 bases lay in between. This clonotype originated in a woman in her twenties or thirties with COVID-19, enrolled during active disease. The rearrangement joins TRBV19 to TRBJ1-4, with D unclear. The sequenced sample was peripheral blood. The CDR3 is CASRGEVNGEKLFF. CDR3 coding DNA: TGTGCCAGCCGCGGGGAGGTGAATGGAGAAAAACTGTTTTTT.